The sequence of this T cell receptor (beta chain) was determined in a study of shared clonotypes between healthy human individuals. Sorted-subset replicate PCRs used 200 ng of genomic DNA. This amount corresponded to 30,000 to 35,000 T cell genomes. The repertoire was sequenced with immunoSEQ multiplex PCR; TCRdb's copy has only in-frame clones and lacks some. The sample carries roughly 380,000 clones, roughly 96% recorded once. The origin of this receptor is a man aged 25 to 40 in good health. Source material: memory CD8+ T cells sorted from blood. The sample's subset: CD45RO+ cells pooled with CCR7-negative TemRA cells.

The CDR3 nucleotides are TGTGCCAGTAGTGAGGCCAGTGATCAGTTCTTC. This translates into CASSEASDQFF. The chain combines TRBV19 with TRBJ2-1; D unresolved. V lost 5 bases to trimming and J lost 13 bases, with 12 bases between them. This CDR3 has 11 amino acids. The germline gives CDR1 LNHDA, CDR2 SQIVND (reference sequence).